This T cell receptor beta chain was sequenced for a study of radiotherapy plus CTLA-4 blockade in lung cancer. Notes on the study in general: Best predicting response, reportedly, were early blood T cell clone dynamics, with interferon-beta.

Data came from immunoSEQ multiplex PCR; TCRdb stores just in-frame clones and leaves some out. In the table there are roughly 69,000 clones, about 72% of which are singletons. Per the germline V gene, CDR1 is MNHEY and CDR2 is SMNVEV (reference sequence). V shed 5 bases and J shed 2 bases, with 13 bases lying between them. This CDR3 has 14 residues. This clone was detected only a few times. Antigen specificity is unknown. The chain combines TRBV27 with TRBJ2-7; D might be TRBD1 (5 bases). The specimen comprised peripheral blood, sampled from a patient treated with radiotherapy plus ipilimumab. This TCR was recovered from a human donor with non-small cell lung cancer whose response to radiotherapy plus ipilimumab could not be evaluated. Some clones in this sample may be carry-over from other donors' samples. CDR3 sequence: CASSPRRTTYEQYF. The CDR3 DNA is TGTGCCAGCAGTCCTAGACGGACAACCTACGAGCAGTACTTC.